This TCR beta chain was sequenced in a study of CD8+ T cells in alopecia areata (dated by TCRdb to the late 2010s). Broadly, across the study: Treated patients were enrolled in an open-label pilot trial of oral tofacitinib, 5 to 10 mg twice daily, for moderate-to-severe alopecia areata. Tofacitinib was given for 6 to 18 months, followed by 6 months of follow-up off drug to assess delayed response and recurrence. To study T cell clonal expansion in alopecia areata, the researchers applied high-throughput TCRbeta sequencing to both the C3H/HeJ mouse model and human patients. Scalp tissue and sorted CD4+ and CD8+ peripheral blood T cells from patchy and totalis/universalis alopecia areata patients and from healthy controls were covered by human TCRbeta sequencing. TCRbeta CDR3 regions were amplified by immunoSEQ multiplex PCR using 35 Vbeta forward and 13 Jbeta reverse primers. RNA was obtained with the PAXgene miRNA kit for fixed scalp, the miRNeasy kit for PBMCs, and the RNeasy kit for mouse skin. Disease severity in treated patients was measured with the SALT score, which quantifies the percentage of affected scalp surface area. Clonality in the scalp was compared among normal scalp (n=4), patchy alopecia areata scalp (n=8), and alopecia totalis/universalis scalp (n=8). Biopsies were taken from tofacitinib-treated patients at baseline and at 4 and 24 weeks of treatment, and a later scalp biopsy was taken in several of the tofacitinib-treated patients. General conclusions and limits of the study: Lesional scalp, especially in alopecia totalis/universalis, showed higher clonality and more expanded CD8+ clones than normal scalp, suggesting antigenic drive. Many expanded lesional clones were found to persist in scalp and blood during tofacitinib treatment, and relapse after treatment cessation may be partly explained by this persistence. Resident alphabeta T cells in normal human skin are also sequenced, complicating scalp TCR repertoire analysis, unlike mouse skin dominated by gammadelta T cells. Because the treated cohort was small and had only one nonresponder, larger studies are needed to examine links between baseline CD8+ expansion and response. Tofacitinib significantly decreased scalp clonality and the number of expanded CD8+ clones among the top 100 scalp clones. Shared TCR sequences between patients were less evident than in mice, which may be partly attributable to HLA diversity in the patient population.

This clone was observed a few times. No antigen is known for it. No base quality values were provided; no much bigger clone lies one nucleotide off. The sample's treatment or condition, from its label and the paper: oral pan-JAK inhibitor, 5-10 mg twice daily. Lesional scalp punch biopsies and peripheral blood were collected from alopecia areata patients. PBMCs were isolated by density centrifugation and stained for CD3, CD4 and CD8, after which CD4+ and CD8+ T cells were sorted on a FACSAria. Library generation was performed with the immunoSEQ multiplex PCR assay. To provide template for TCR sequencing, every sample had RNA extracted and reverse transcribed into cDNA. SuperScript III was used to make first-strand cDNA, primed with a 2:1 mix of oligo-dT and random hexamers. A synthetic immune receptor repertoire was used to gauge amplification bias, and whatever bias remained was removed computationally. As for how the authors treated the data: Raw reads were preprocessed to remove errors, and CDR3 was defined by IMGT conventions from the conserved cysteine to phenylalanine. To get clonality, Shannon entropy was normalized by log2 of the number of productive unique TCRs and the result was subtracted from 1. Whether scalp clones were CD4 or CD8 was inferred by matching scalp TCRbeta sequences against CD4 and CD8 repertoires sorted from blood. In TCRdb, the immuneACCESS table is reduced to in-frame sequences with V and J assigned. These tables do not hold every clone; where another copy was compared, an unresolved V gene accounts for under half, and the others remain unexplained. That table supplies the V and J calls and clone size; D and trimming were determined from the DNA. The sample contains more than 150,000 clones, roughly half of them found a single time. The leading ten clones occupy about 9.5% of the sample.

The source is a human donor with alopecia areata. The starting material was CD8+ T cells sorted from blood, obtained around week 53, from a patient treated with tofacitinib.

The DNA sequence is as follows: TGTGCCAGCAGCTTAGGACAGGGTTATAATTCACCCCTCCACTTT. This translates into CASSLGQGYNSPLHF. The V and J genes are TRBV7-9 and TRBJ1-6; TRBD1 agrees with 7 junctional bases. Germline trimming: 1 base from V, 4 bases from J; junction bases outside gene matches: 1. The CDR3 covers 15 residues, taking in both the cysteine and the phenylalanine. CDR3 DNA only is kept here, 45 bases in frame from base 1. As encoded in the germline V gene (reference sequence), CDR1 is SEHNR while CDR2 is FQNEAQ.